The 15 T cell receptor beta chains below were found in one sample sequenced in a study of T cells expressing NK-cell markers. With the 5' RACE reads reprocessed, TCRdb shows one record per CDR3 protein and no DNA. With about 180,000 distinct CDR3 sequences in the sample, the ten largest clones hold less than 20%. The sequenced material came from blood T cells: a sorted CD56 or NKG2C T cell subset, CD4+ or CD8+ T cells, or bulk PBMC T cells (not recorded which). Receptor source: a woman between 18 and 75 years old in good health.

The CDR3 spells CASSRHSGENQPQHF. This chain joins TRBV12-3 or TRBV12-4 and TRBJ1-5; TCRdb's assignment of TRBD1 cannot be checked, as there is no DNA. The CDR3 runs 15 residues.

This chain connects TRBV5-1 to TRBJ2-7; absent DNA, TCRdb's TRBD2 call cannot be checked. Per germline, CDR1 SGHRS and CDR2 YFSETQ. The CDR3 totals 18 residues. The chain's CDR3 is CASSSTTSGRWSSYEQYF.

V is TRBV9 and J is TRBJ2-5; the TRBD1 assignment by TCRdb is unverifiable without DNA. Germline V gene data show CDR1 as SGDLS and CDR2 as YYNGEE. The CDR3 spans 15 residues. The CDR3 spells CASGPGQLNQETQYF. Full variable domain (missing parts from reference TRBV9 and TRBJ2-5): DSGVTQTPKHLITATGQRVTLRCSPRSGDLSVYWYQQSLDQGLQFLIQYYNGEERAKGNILERFSAQQFPDLHSELNLSSLELGDSALYFCASGPGQLNQETQYFGPGTRLLVL.

This CDR3 is CSVGGGAGEKLFF. This chain connects TRBV29-1 to TRBJ1-4; TCRdb gives TRBD1 as the D gene, but with no DNA this cannot be confirmed. Germline assignment: CDR1 SQVTM and CDR2 ANQGSEA. The CDR3 sequence is 13 residues long.

V and J are TRBV5-1 and TRBJ2-1; lacking DNA, the TRBD2 call made by TCRdb goes unchecked. Germline CDR1 SGHRS, CDR2 YFSETQ. CDR3 length: 15 residues. CDR3 in amino acids: CASSSGLAGHKKQFF.

The chain recombines TRBV27 with TRBJ2-1; TCRdb returns TRBD2, unconfirmable since there is no DNA. Germline CDR1 MNHEY, CDR2 SMNVEV (reference sequence). The CDR3 runs to 17 residues. CDR3 amino acids: CASTSPTRLGDYNEQFF.

The chain is built from TRBV6-5 and TRBJ2-1; TCRdb indicates TRBD2, and absent DNA this call remains unverified. The germline CDR1 and CDR2 sequences are MNHEY and SVGAGI. This CDR3 comprises 13 residues. CDR3 protein: CASSYRRGDEQFF.

The gene calls are TRBV7-9 and TRBJ2-3; TCRdb indicates TRBD2, and absent DNA this call remains unverified. Germline lookup yields CDR1 SEHNR and CDR2 FQNEAQ (reference sequence). The CDR3 totals 13 residues. CDR3 sequence: CASLAGGLDTQYF.

This chain connects TRBV12-3 or TRBV12-4 to TRBJ2-7; TCRdb's D call, TRBD1, is unchecked because there is no DNA. The CDR3 is 14 amino acids. CDR3 loop: CASSWTGVSYEQYF.

V gene TRBV10-3 combines with J gene TRBJ2-3; TCRdb's D gene call, TRBD1, goes unchecked for lack of DNA. From germline, CDR1 is ENHRY and CDR2 SYGVKD. The CDR3 is 15 residues long. This CDR3 reads CAISVDRASTDTQYF.

This chain joins TRBV30 and TRBJ1-1. The germline CDR1 and CDR2 sequences are GTSNPN and SVGIG (reference sequence). The CDR3 is 13 residues long. This CDR3 reads CAWSLTMNTEAFF.

The chain has TRBV12-3 or TRBV12-4 and TRBJ2-5; lacking DNA, the TRBD2 call made by TCRdb goes unchecked. The CDR3 length is 17 residues. The CDR3 loop reads CASSPTPPAAAQETQYF.

This chain links TRBV6-1 with TRBJ1-2; TCRdb's assignment of TRBD1 cannot be checked, as there is no DNA. Per germline, CDR1 MNHNS and CDR2 SASEGT. This CDR3 is 14 amino acids long. CDR3 region: CASRMGQLNYGYTF.

V is TRBV4-2 and J is TRBJ1-2. In germline, CDR1 is LGHNA, CDR2 YNFKEQ. The CDR3 is 15 residues long. Here the CDR3 reads CASSQDPGSNYGYTF.

This sequence joins TRBV3-1 and TRBJ2-7; the D call of TRBD1 rests on TCRdb alone, since no DNA is present to check it. The germline CDR1 and CDR2 sequences are LGHDT and YNNKEL (reference sequence). The CDR3 consists of 15 residues. The CDR3 here is CASSQGDSRGYEQYF.